The 16 T cell receptor beta chains below were found in one sample sequenced in a study of beta chain features in type 1 diabetes. General study results and limits: There was a moderate but significant shortening of TCRB CDR3s in all four CD4+ subsets of Type 1 diabetes patients.

Sequenced material consisted of expressed TCRB transcripts (all of the isolated RNA was reverse transcribed). This table comes from immunoSEQ multiplex PCR, and its TCRdb copy is limited to in-frame clones, with some not included. Among roughly 400,000 clones listed, roughly 9.8% were seen once. Antigens for these TCRs are unknown. Sequenced: central memory CD4+ T cells from blood. The receptors shown here come from a man younger than 45 with type 1 diabetes.

Only a few counts were recorded for this clone. This chain connects TRBV6-1 to TRBJ2-1, with unresolved D. The CDR3 is 17 amino acids. CDR1 is MNHNS and CDR2 is SASEGT in the germline V gene. Trimming stripped 6 bases from V and 4 bases from J, with 22 bases between. The CDR3 nucleotides are TGTGCCAGCAGCGAAAGTGGGCAGCCACCGTTTTACAATGAGCAGTTCTTC. Translated, it gives CASSESGQPPFYNEQFF.

The chain has TRBV28 and TRBJ2-3; TRBD2 agrees at 10 bases. This CDR3 has 16 residues. Per germline, CDR1 MDHEN and CDR2 SYDVKM. The ends lost 6 bases at V and 2 bases at J; junction bases unmatched: 8. The CDR3 loop reads CASRDLLAGDTDTQYF. The DNA of the CDR3 is TGTGCCAGCAGAGACCTTCTAGCGGGAGACACAGATACGCAGTATTTT.

This clone was seen at least ten times. Other DNA sequences in this specimen translate into the identical CDR3. The V and J genes are TRBV30 and TRBJ2-7, with D possibly being TRBD1 (5 bases). Germline V gene data show CDR1 as GTSNPN and CDR2 as SVGIG (reference sequence). CDR3 length: 14 residues. The V and J ends lost 2 bases and 3 bases respectively, with 14 bases between them. CDR3 DNA: TGTGCCTGGAGTACTGGACAATCTAACTACGAGCAGTACTTC. This codes for CAWSTGQSNYEQYF.

This chain connects TRBV15 to TRBJ1-5, with D hard to call. Germline values: CDR1 LNHNV, CDR2 YYDKDF (reference sequence). There are 13 residues in the CDR3. V was clipped by 8 bases and J by 7 bases, with 15 bases between them. The CDR3 coding sequence is TGTGCCACCGGAGTACGGGTTAGCCAGCCCCAGCATTTT. Translating it yields CATGVRVSQPQHF.

This clone was counted only a few times. The rearrangement links TRBV28 to TRBJ2-6, with D possibly matching TRBD2 (6 bases). V was clipped by 8 bases and J by 1 base, with 9 bases between them. This CDR3 has 14 amino acids. CDR1 MDHEN and CDR2 SYDVKM come from the germline V gene. The CDR3 loop is CASGDLSGANVLTF. The CDR3 DNA reads TGTGCCAGCGGGGACTTATCTGGGGCCAACGTCCTGACTTTC.

This clone came up a few times. This chain connects TRBV6-1 to TRBJ1-1, with D hard to call. Germline V lookup: CDR1 MNHNS, CDR2 SASEGT. The CDR3 is 13 amino acids. Trimming cost V 7 bases and J 1 base, with 10 bases left between them. The CDR3 DNA is TGTGCCAGCACTGCGGGAAGGAACACTGAAGCTTTCTTT. It codes for CASTAGRNTEAFF.

This chain links TRBV5-4 with TRBJ2-1, with 8 bases aligning to TRBD2. Germline V gene sequence: CDR1 SGHNT, CDR2 YYREEE (reference sequence). V gave up 0 bases and J gave up 9 bases; unmatched junction bases: 11. This CDR3 region has 16 residues. The CDR3 DNA reads as TGTGCCAGCAGCTTGGAGGCTAGCGGGTTTAGGGGTGAGCAGTTCTTC. Translated: CASSLEASGFRGEQFF.

This clone came up a few times. V and J are TRBV5-1 and TRBJ2-5, with D unclear. Trimming removed 2 bases at V and 5 bases at J, with 13 bases between. The CDR3 runs 14 residues. Germline CDR1 reads SGHRS; CDR2 reads YFSETQ. CDR3 nucleotides: TGCGCCAGCAGCTTATTTACCCCGGGTGAGACCCAGTACTTC. Protein: CASSLFTPGETQYF. The entire variable domain, with the rest obtained from reference TRBV5-1 and TRBJ2-5, is as follows: KAGVTQTPRYLIKTRGQQVTLSCSPISGHRSVSWYQQTPGQGLQFLFEYFSETQRNKGNFPGRFSGRQFSNSRSEMNVSTLELGDSALYLCASSLFTPGETQYFGPGTRLLVL.

This clone was picked up a small number of times. The chain recombines TRBV7-2 with TRBJ2-7; maybe TRBD2 (5 bases). V was trimmed by 5 bases and J by 1 base, leaving 9 bases between them. Germline V gene data show CDR1 as SGHTA and CDR2 as FQGNSA. The CDR3 has 13 residues. The CDR3 is CASSVRDSYEQYF. Here the CDR3 DNA reads TGTGCCAGCAGCGTGAGGGATTCCTACGAGCAGTACTTC.

The rearrangement links TRBV27 to TRBJ2-3; 11 bases align to TRBD2. Germline trimming cut 3 bases from V and 5 bases from J; bases unmatched to any gene: 1. The CDR3 contains 14 residues. Germline V lookup: CDR1 MNHEY, CDR2 SMNVEV (reference sequence). Here the CDR3 DNA reads TGTGCCAGCAGTTTCGGACTAGCGGGAGATACGCAGTATTTT. Protein product: CASSFGLAGDTQYF.

V and J are TRBV6-5 and TRBJ2-6, with no clear D. CDR1 is MNHEY, CDR2 SVGAGI, per germline. There are 14 residues in the CDR3. V gave up 10 bases and J gave up 2 bases, with 12 bases separating them. In DNA, the CDR3 is TGTGCCATCAGATTAAGTGCTGGGGCCAACGTCCTGACTTTC. Translated, it gives CAIRLSAGANVLTF.

This clone was seen a handful of times. This chain joins TRBV6-6 and TRBJ1-2; tentatively, D is TRBD1 (6 bases). The CDR3 consists of 14 residues. Germline assignment: CDR1 MNHNY and CDR2 SVGAGI (reference sequence). The V gene lost 10 bases and the J gene lost 2 bases, with 17 bases spanning the gap. The CDR3 DNA follows: TGTGCCACCCCGGCGAGGGGGTTGAACTATGGCTACACCTTC. It codes for CATPARGLNYGYTF.

V usage is TRBV9 and J usage is TRBJ2-5; 8 bases are a match to TRBD1. The CDR3 has 14 residues. CDR1 SGDLS and CDR2 YYNGEE come from the germline V gene. V gave up 3 bases and J gave up 12 bases; unmatched junction bases: 13. The DNA for the CDR3 is TGTGCCAGCAGCGGCCCCGACAGGGGAGCGCCAGAGTACTTC. Its translation: CASSGPDRGAPEYF. The full variable domain, completed using reference TRBV9 and TRBJ2-5, is DSGVTQTPKHLITATGQRVTLRCSPRSGDLSVYWYQQSLDQGLQFLIQYYNGEERAKGNILERFSAQQFPDLHSELNLSSLELGDSALYFCASSGPDRGAPEYFGPGTRLLVL.

The rearrangement uses TRBV21-1 and TRBJ1-1. TRBV21-1 counts as a pseudogene. The CDR3 length is 16 residues. This chain's CDR3 is CASSKGAGGMNTEAFF. For the CDR3, the DNA is TGTGCCAGCAGCAAAGGCGCAGGAGGGATGAACACTGAAGCTTTCTTT.

This clone has only a few counts. V is TRBV6-5 and J is TRBJ1-3, with TRBD1 as a possible D gene (5 bases). CDR1 is MNHEY and CDR2 is SVGAGI in the germline V gene. Trimming cost V 6 bases and J 0 bases, with 12 bases left between them. There are 15 residues in the CDR3. Written as DNA, the CDR3 is TGTGCCAGCAGCCGGGACGGGTTCTCTGGAAACACCATATATTTT. Translating it yields CASSRDGFSGNTIYF.

CDR3 loop: CASRLTGDHYEQYF. CDR3 DNA: TGTGCCAGCAGGCTCACCGGGGATCACTACGAGCAGTACTTC. The genes are TRBV28 and TRBJ2-7; D may be TRBD2 (5 bases). In germline, CDR1 is MDHEN, CDR2 SYDVKM. This CDR3 region has 14 residues. Trimming took off 6 bases at V and 3 bases at J, with 15 bases between the two ends.